These T cell receptor beta chains were read from a single sample in a study of cytomegalovirus exposure and HLA in healthy donors. Libraries were prepared by immunoSEQ multiplex PCR; TCRdb keeps only in-frame clonotypes and omits some of them. Of some 84,000 clones listed, about three quarters were seen once; the top ten hold roughly 1.9%. The material sequenced was PBMCs. These receptors came from a boy between 5 and 17 years old in good health and CMV-seronegative. CDR3s include the opening cysteine and the closing phenylalanine or tryptophan. The order of the fields is J gene, V gene, D gene, CDR3 protein, CDR3 DNA. D genes are given only for firm matches.

j_call: TRBJ2-1
v_call: TRBV7-9
d_call: TRBD2
cdr3_aa: CASRGLAGETYNEQFF
cdr3_nt: TGTGCCAGCAGGGGACTAGCGGGGGAAACCTACAATGAGCAGTTCTTC

j_call: TRBJ1-2
v_call: TRBV28
d_call: NA
cdr3_aa: CASSPPRRGYGYTF
cdr3_nt: TGTGCCAGCAGTCCGCCCCGGAGGGGCTATGGCTACACCTTC

j_call: TRBJ2-7
v_call: TRBV19
d_call: TRBD1
cdr3_aa: CASSRTYTGGEQYF
cdr3_nt: TGTGCCAGTAGTAGGACCTACACAGGGGGCGAGCAGTACTTC

j_call: TRBJ2-7
v_call: TRBV6-5
d_call: NA
cdr3_aa: CASGKTGGSYEQYF
cdr3_nt: TGTGCCAGCGGTAAGACAGGCGGGTCCTACGAGCAGTACTTC

j_call: TRBJ1-2
v_call: TRBV4-1
d_call: NA
cdr3_aa: CASSQVLDYGYTF
cdr3_nt: TGCGCCAGCAGCCAAGTACTGGACTATGGCTACACCTTC

j_call: TRBJ2-7
v_call: TRBV29-1
d_call: TRBD1
cdr3_aa: CSAGSGTGYHEQYF
cdr3_nt: TGCAGCGCTGGCTCCGGGACAGGGTATCACGAGCAGTACTTC

j_call: TRBJ1-1
v_call: TRBV28
d_call: NA
cdr3_aa: CASSLRSYTEAFF
cdr3_nt: TGTGCCAGCAGTTTAAGGAGTTACACTGAAGCTTTCTTT

j_call: TRBJ1-1
v_call: TRBV4-1
d_call: NA
cdr3_aa: CASSQDVSGQTEAFF
cdr3_nt: TGCGCCAGCAGCCAAGATGTAAGCGGACAGACTGAAGCTTTCTTT

j_call: TRBJ1-6
v_call: TRBV30
d_call: NA
cdr3_aa: CAWSTVLDKMTSLHF
cdr3_nt: TGTGCCTGGAGTACCGTACTGGACAAGATGACATCCCTCCACTTT

j_call: TRBJ2-1
v_call: TRBV30
d_call: TRBD2
cdr3_aa: CAWERLAGGLSSYNEQFF
cdr3_nt: TGTGCCTGGGAGAGACTAGCGGGAGGCCTGAGCTCCTACAATGAGCAGTTCTTC

j_call: TRBJ2-1
v_call: TRBV19
d_call: NA
cdr3_aa: CASSISASEQFF
cdr3_nt: TGTGCCAGTAGTATAAGCGCTAGCGAGCAGTTCTTC

j_call: TRBJ2-5
v_call: TRBV30
d_call: TRBD2
cdr3_aa: CAWSPLRTSGGGETQYF
cdr3_nt: TGTGCCTGGAGTCCACTCCGGACTAGCGGGGGCGGCGAGACCCAGTACTTC

j_call: TRBJ1-2
v_call: TRBV4-3
d_call: NA
cdr3_aa: CASSQDPGGSGYTF
cdr3_nt: TGCGCCAGCAGCCAAGACCCGGGGGGTAGTGGCTACACCTTC

j_call: TRBJ1-2
v_call: TRBV28
d_call: TRBD1
cdr3_aa: CASSLSEDRGYGYTF
cdr3_nt: TGTGCCAGCAGTTTATCCGAGGACAGGGGCTATGGCTACACCTTC

j_call: TRBJ2-2
v_call: TRBV7-6
d_call: TRBD2
cdr3_aa: CASSPGLSGMGTGELFF
cdr3_nt: TGTGCCAGCAGCCCCGGGTTGAGCGGGATGGGCACCGGGGAGCTGTTTTTT

j_call: TRBJ2-5
v_call: TRBV2
d_call: TRBD1
cdr3_aa: CASSETGTGGVETQYF
cdr3_nt: TGTGCCAGCAGTGAGACCGGGACAGGGGGCGTAGAGACCCAGTACTTC

j_call: TRBJ2-1
v_call: TRBV6-5
d_call: TRBD1
cdr3_aa: CASSYSRDSHNEQFF
cdr3_nt: TGTGCCAGCAGTTACTCACGGGACAGTCACAATGAGCAGTTCTTC

j_call: TRBJ2-7
v_call: TRBV7-2
d_call: NA
cdr3_aa: CASSLGRVGEQYF
cdr3_nt: TGTGCCAGCAGCTTAGGCAGGGTGGGCGAGCAGTACTTC

j_call: TRBJ2-7
v_call: TRBV9
d_call: NA
cdr3_aa: CASSLGGGEQYF
cdr3_nt: TGTGCCAGCAGCTTAGGAGGAGGCGAGCAGTACTTC